What follows is one TCR beta chain and its context. Some clones are missing from TCRdb's copy, which holds only in-frame ones; the method was immunoSEQ multiplex PCR. The sample lists about 1 million clones, about 70% seen once, with around 1.4% in the top ten. The data stem from a study of shared clonotypes between healthy human individuals. The V gene's germline CDR1 is SGDLS and CDR2 YYNGEE. With 0 bases removed from V and 5 bases from J, the gap between germline ends came to 9 bases. This CDR3 is built from 14 residues. The rearrangement uses TRBV9 and TRBJ2-1; D not resolved. Sequenced sample: memory CD4+ T cells sorted from blood. Subset described: CD45RA-negative fraction. The receptor was isolated from a man in his late teens or twenties in good health. DNA for the CDR3: TGTGCCAGCAGCGTAGTACCCCAGAACAATGAGCAGTTCTTC. Protein: CASSVVPQNNEQFF. The full variable domain, its missing parts supplied by reference TRBV9 and TRBJ2-1, is DSGVTQTPKHLITATGQRVTLRCSPRSGDLSVYWYQQSLDQGLQFLIQYYNGEERAKGNILERFSAQQFPDLHSELNLSSLELGDSALYFCASSVVPQNNEQFFGPGTRLTVL.